This TCR beta chain is drawn from a study of T cell responses to AZD1222 COVID-19 vaccine. On the study more broadly: The study pooled second doses at about 4 or about 12 weeks. Whole-study findings and limits: It was only after the peak T cell response that any repertoires were sampled. Nearly half of spike-specific TCRs reportedly target unmutated variant regions.

The CDR3 runs 16 residues. Deletions cut 9 bases from V and 1 base from J, with 19 bases between. Germline lookup yields CDR1 LNHDA and CDR2 SQIVND (reference sequence). Sequencing was performed with immunoSEQ multiplex PCR; in TCRdb, only in-frame clones are kept and a portion is missing. The data hold 100,000 to 150,000 clones, with 87% observed a single time. About this clone itself: The antigen remains unidentified.

The source was peripheral blood, collected on day 0 of AZD1222 vaccination. The J gene is TRBJ1-5, the V gene TRBV19, with D unresolved. The receptor was isolated from an adult in good health. CDR3 residues: CASERSRDVSNQPQHF. The CDR3 DNA reads as TGTGCCAGCGAAAGGTCCCGAGATGTCAGCAATCAGCCCCAGCATTTT.